The TCR beta chain described here comes from a study of shared clonotypes between healthy human individuals. The table came from immunoSEQ multiplex PCR; TCRdb's copy has only in-frame clones and leaves some out. The repertoire consists of 630,000 or so clones, with roughly 98% occurring once and the leading ten covering 0.25% to 0.35%. This clone was observed once. CDR3 length: 14 amino acids. Germline V gene lookup returns CDR1 MNHEY and CDR2 SMNVEV (reference sequence). The V gene lost 3 bases and the J gene lost 0 bases, with 6 bases spanning the gap. CD45RO-negative, CCR7-positively selected cells formed the naive CD8 fraction, excluding terminally differentiated effector memory CD45RA+ cells.

This sequence was found in a man aged 25-45 years in good health. The specimen was naive CD8+ T cells sorted from blood. V is TRBV27 and J is TRBJ1-3; D is perhaps TRBD1 (5 bases). In DNA form, the CDR3 reads TGTGCCAGCAGTTTGGGGGGCTCTGGAAACACCATATATTTT. It translates to CASSLGGSGNTIYF.